These 22 T cell receptor beta chains were all obtained from the same sample, sequenced in a study of human T cells and chemical hapten exposure (dated by TCRdb to about 2021). Library preparation was by RACE. The listed sequencing device is NextSeq 500. TCRdb reworked the public reads: Q25 trimming with fastp, MiXCR clone assembly, productive beta chains retained. Identical CDR3 protein sequences are pooled into one entry, listed with their most common genes and DNA. Here the sample has 95,000 or so distinct CDR3 sequences; over 9.5% occur a single time. 2.5% to 3.5% of the sample belongs to the ten largest clones. The time point label here, explained by the study, means: patch test 2, 6 weeks after DPC sensitization. Taken with the paper, the label for treatment or condition translates to: therapeutic diphenylcyclopropenone sensitization with weekly scalp DPC. The sample here was whole blood, taken in connection with sensitization to the hapten diphenylcyclopropenone (DPC). The receptor set was obtained from a woman aged 40-49 years with alopecia areata. Some clones in this sample may be carry-over from other donors' samples.

In its sample, this clonotype was seen a few times. V and J are TRBV6-1 and TRBJ1-5; D unresolved. V was clipped by 6 bases and J by 4 bases, with 10 bases between them. Germline V CDR1 and CDR2: MNHNS, SASEGT. This CDR3 has 13 residues. In DNA form, the CDR3 reads TGTGCCAGCAGGGAGGTCACTAATCAGCCCCAGCATTTT. It specifies CASREVTNQPQHF.

This clonotype was counted many times. This chain links TRBV29-1 with TRBJ2-7; no reliable D call. V was clipped by 2 bases and J by 6 bases, with 14 bases between them. Germline values: CDR1 SQVTM, CDR2 ANQGSEA. This CDR3 contains 13 residues. CDR3 DNA: TGCAGCGTTGAATTGGGGTCCCTAAGCGAGCAGTACTTC. Encoded protein: CSVELGSLSEQYF.

This clonotype has just a few counts. V gene TRBV15 combines with J gene TRBJ2-7, with D possibly being TRBD1 (6 bases). The germline V gene encodes CDR1 LNHNV and CDR2 YYDKDF (reference sequence). Trimming took 0 bases from V and 3 from J, leaving 12 bases between them. This CDR3 is built from 15 residues. CDR3 bases: TGTGCCACCAGCAGAGACCCAGGGGAAAGCTACGAGCAGTACTTC. Protein product: CATSRDPGESYEQYF.

The J gene is TRBJ1-5, the V gene TRBV28, with TRBD1 matching 9 bases. This CDR3 region has 14 residues. Germline V CDR1 and CDR2: MDHEN, SYDVKM. Trimming at V came to 7 bases and at J to 7 bases, leaving 8 bases not matched to a gene. CDR3 in amino acids: CASTGGTGFQPQHF. CDR3 DNA sequence: TGTGCCAGCACCGGGGGGACAGGGTTCCAGCCCCAGCATTTT. The whole variable domain, remainder taken from reference TRBV28 and TRBJ1-5, is DVKVTQSSRYLVKRTGEKVFLECVQDMDHENMFWYRQDPGLGLRLIYFSYDVKMKEKGDIPEGYSVSREKKERFSLILESASTNQTSMYLCASTGGTGFQPQHFGDGTRLSIL.

This clonotype has a count of ten or more. The chain uses TRBV6-6 and TRBJ2-1, with 8 bases aligning to TRBD2. The V gene end was trimmed by 7 bases and the J gene end by 4 bases; junction bases not matched to a gene: 6. The CDR3 is 14 residues long. CDR1 and CDR2 (germline): MNHNY, SVGAGI (reference sequence). CDR3 sequence (DNA): TGTGCCAGCACCGACGGGGGGGTGTACAATGAGCAGTTCTTC. Translated, it gives CASTDGGVYNEQFF.

The genes are TRBV18 and TRBJ2-2; possible D gene TRBD1, 7 bases. Trimming took 5 bases from V and 4 from J, leaving 14 bases between them. CDR3 length equals 15 residues. Germline assignment: CDR1 KGHSH and CDR2 LQKENI. In nucleotides, the CDR3 is TGTGCCAGCTCAGCGGGACAGAAGCTCACCGGGGAGCTGTTTTTT. Its protein is CASSAGQKLTGELFF.

This clonotype has only a few counts. This chain connects TRBV12-3 or TRBV12-4 to TRBJ1-2; 8 bases match TRBD1. The CDR3 is 14 amino acids. V dropped 7 bases and J dropped 6; count of bases not matched to a gene: 10. This chain's CDR3 is CASTRQGSRNGYTF. The CDR3 region has the DNA TGTGCCAGCACCCGACAGGGGTCGAGGAATGGCTACACCTTC.

The chain recombines TRBV20-1 with TRBJ2-1; either TRBD1 or TRBD2 may fit D (5 bases each). V lost 0 bases and J 2 bases, leaving 11 bases between the germline ends. CDR3 length: 15 residues. Germline V gene data show CDR1 as DFQATT and CDR2 as SNEGSKA (reference sequence). In nucleotides, the CDR3 is TGCAGTGCTAGAGACAGGGACCTACCCTACAATGAGCAGTTCTTC. Its translation: CSARDRDLPYNEQFF.

This clonotype was detected ten times or more. The rearrangement joins TRBV30 to TRBJ2-2; D is perhaps TRBD1 (6 bases). Trimming took 3 bases from V and 5 from J, leaving 10 bases between them. CDR3 length: 13 amino acids. CDR1 GTSNPN and CDR2 SVGIG come from the germline V gene (reference sequence). The CDR3 sequence is CAWSGQFTGELFF. The CDR3 coding sequence is TGTGCCTGGAGCGGACAGTTTACCGGGGAGCTGTTTTTT.

This clonotype was found a few times. V gene TRBV4-3 combines with J gene TRBJ2-1; no clear D. CDR3 size: 13 residues. Germline V CDR1 and CDR2: LGHNA, YSLEER. V gave up 0 bases and J gave up 13 bases, with 13 bases separating them. Here the CDR3 reads CASSQEITSPQFF. The CDR3 nucleotides are TGCGCCAGCAGCCAAGAAATTACAAGCCCTCAGTTCTTC.

Ten or more counts support this clonotype. V usage is TRBV20-1 and J usage is TRBJ1-3; D call uncertain. Germline assignment: CDR1 DFQATT and CDR2 SNEGSKA (reference sequence). V lost 0 bases, J lost 9 bases, and 6 bases lay in between. The CDR3 has 11 residues. The CDR3 region is CSARDRATIYF. In DNA form, the CDR3 reads TGCAGTGCTAGAGACCGGGCCACCATATATTTT.

This chain connects TRBV7-9 to TRBJ2-5; unclear D gene. The CDR3 consists of 11 residues. The V gene lost 5 bases and the J gene lost 5 bases, with 6 bases spanning the gap. Germline V CDR1 and CDR2: SEHNR, FQNEAQ (reference sequence). Written as DNA, the CDR3 is TGTGCCAGCAGCGACGTGGAGACCCAGTACTTC. This codes for CASSDVETQYF.

This clonotype has only a few counts. The genes are TRBV19 and TRBJ2-1; TRBD1 agrees at 9 bases. Germline values: CDR1 LNHDA, CDR2 SQIVND (reference sequence). The trim removed 6 bases at V and 2 bases at J, leaving 11 bases unmatched. This CDR3 is built from 17 residues. This chain's CDR3 is CASSNPTGGITYNEQFF. For the CDR3, the DNA is TGTGCCAGTAGCAATCCAACAGGGGGCATTACCTACAATGAGCAGTTCTTC.

This clonotype is a singleton in its sample. The V call is TRBV21-1, the J call TRBJ1-1; TRBD1, the table's D call, was not compared with the DNA. TRBV21-1 is reported as a pseudogene. The CDR3 has 16 residues. CDR3 in amino acids: CASSMFPGGPGTEAFF. CDR3 nucleotides: TGTGCCAGCAGCATGTTCCCTGGGGGACCCGGCACTGAAGCTTTCTTT.

This clonotype was recorded at least ten times. One junction end does not reproduce the germline sequence, and a read error may be involved. V is TRBV5-1 and J is TRBJ2-2; a weak D match, TRBD2 (5 bases). The germline V gene encodes CDR1 SGHRS and CDR2 YFSETQ. The CDR3 sequence is 14 residues long. CDR3 region: CASSLTRNTGELVF. Here the CDR3 DNA reads TGCGCCAGCAGTCTGACTCGAAACACCGGGGAGCTGGTTTTT.

The V call is TRBV7-2, the J call TRBJ1-2; perhaps TRBD1 as D (6 bases). The germline V gene encodes CDR1 SGHTA and CDR2 FQGNSA. Trimming took 5 bases from V and 0 from J, leaving 22 bases between them. This CDR3 is 18 amino acids long. The DNA for the CDR3 is TGTGCCAGCAGCCGGAAAGGGATAGAAGGGGGGACTAACTATGGCTACACCTTC. Translated: CASSRKGIEGGTNYGYTF.

This clonotype has just a few counts. The V gene is TRBV5-4, the J gene TRBJ2-7, with 7 bases fitting TRBD2. This CDR3 is built from 14 residues. V trimming: 3 bases; J trimming: 0 bases; junction bases outside the gene matches: 3. CDR1 is SGHNT and CDR2 is YYREEE in the germline V gene (reference sequence). CDR3 protein: CASSWGGSSYEQYF. The CDR3 DNA sequence: TGTGCCAGCAGCTGGGGGGGGTCCTCCTACGAGCAGTACTTC.

This clonotype occurred many times. The gene calls are TRBV12-3 or TRBV12-4 and TRBJ1-1; D is uncertain. Trimming took 3 bases from V and 4 from J, leaving 12 bases between them. CDR3 length equals 14 residues. Written as DNA, the CDR3 is TGTGCCAGCAGTTTTGTAGGGTCCGGCACTGAAGCTTTCTTT. It encodes CASSFVGSGTEAFF.

This clonotype has at least ten counts. This sequence joins TRBV21-1 and TRBJ1-4. TRBV21-1 represents a pseudogene. The length of the CDR3 is 11 residues. As DNA, the CDR3 is TGTGCCAGCAGCGAATTCCAATGGGCAGTTTTT. Translation gives CASSEFQWAVF.

This clonotype has at least ten counts. Relative to the germline gene, one junction end is altered; a read error may explain this. The rearrangement links TRBV10-3 to TRBJ2-7; TRBD1 aligns across 7 bases. The CDR3 spans 10 residues. Germline V lookup: CDR1 ENHRY, CDR2 SYGVKD. CDR3 nucleotides: TGTGCCATCAGTGCGCGGGCAGGGGGATTC. It specifies CAISARAGGF.

V and J are TRBV7-2 and TRBJ2-1; 7 bases are shared with TRBD1. Germline V gives CDR1 SGHTA, CDR2 FQGNSA. Trimming cost V 5 bases and J 5 bases; bases outside gene matches: 9. The CDR3 has 15 amino acids. The CDR3 DNA reads TGTGCCAGCAGCACAAACCGGGGACAGAACAATGAGCAGTTCTTC. Its translation is CASSTNRGQNNEQFF.

The V call is TRBV7-6, the J call TRBJ2-3; no clear D gene. Germline-derived CDR1 and CDR2 are SGHVS and FNYEAQ. The V end was cut by 2 bases, the J end by 2 bases, with 8 bases between. The CDR3 sequence is 14 residues long. CDR3 nucleotide sequence: TGTGCCAGCAGCTTATACAGCGTCACAGATACGCAGTATTTT. It specifies CASSLYSVTDTQYF.